This T cell receptor beta chain was sequenced during a study of T-cell reconstitution after alpha-beta-depleted transplantation in children. Trimming removed 4 bases at V and 9 bases at J, with 15 bases between. The CDR3 sequence is 13 residues long. In germline, CDR1 is SGHTA, CDR2 FQGNSA. The TCRbeta library incorporated unique molecular identifiers. Each CDR3 protein gets one entry after TCRdb re-called the PCR reads with MiXCR. The sample carries 500,000 to 600,000 distinct CDR3 sequences, approximately 30% recorded once. The receptor was isolated from a human donor who donated a stem cell graft to a child with aplastic anemia. The chain is built from TRBV7-2 and TRBJ1-1; D is uncertain. This sample comprised PBMCs from the stem cell graft donor, obtained from the stem cell graft. The CDR3 loop reads CASSSDRRVKAFF. The CDR3 coding sequence is TGTGCCAGCAGCTCCGATAGGAGGGTAAAAGCTTTCTTT.